This T cell receptor (beta chain) was sequenced in a study of patients and donors after allogeneic stem cell transplantation. From the RT-PCR reads, TCRdb called clonotypes with MiXCR, one entry per CDR3 protein. This sample yields about a million distinct CDR3 sequences, of which approximately 18% are seen a single time; 6% belongs to the top ten. The CDR3 sequence is 14 residues long. The germline CDR1 and CDR2 sequences are SGHNT and YYREEE (reference sequence). Trimming pared 3 bases from V and 4 bases from J, leaving 13 bases between. This clonotype has only a few counts. The chain combines TRBV5-4 with TRBJ1-1; D call uncertain. This sequence was found in a human donor who was either an allogeneic HSCT recipient or a stem cell or donor lymphocyte infusion donor (not recorded which). It is not recorded whose cells these are; they may come from a transplant donor. Sequenced material: blood, either unsorted or a sorted T cell fraction (not recorded which). CDR3: CASSSLGFPTEAFF. The DNA for the CDR3 is TGTGCCAGCAGCTCCCTAGGGTTTCCCACTGAAGCTTTCTTT. Together with reference TRBV5-4 and TRBJ1-1, the CDR3 gives the full variable domain: ETGVTQSPTHLIKTRGQQVTLRCSSQSGHNTVSWYQQALGQGPQFIFQYYREEENGRGNFPPRFSGLQFPNYSSELNVNALELDDSALYLCASSSLGFPTEAFFGQGTRLTVV.